This is a list of T cell receptor beta chains from one sample in a study of tumor and adjacent non-tumor tissue in lung cancer. TCRdb ran MiXCR on the multiplex PCR reads and lists one entry per CDR3 protein. The table records 60,000 to 85,000 distinct CDR3 sequences, about 80% of them present only once. Specimen: lung tumor tissue. The receptors were sampled from a man in his fifties or sixties with non-small cell lung cancer. Each CDR3 is given with its conserved first and last residue. Each record gives: J gene, V gene, D gene, clone size, CDR3 protein, CDR3 DNA. The D gene is left open where the match is weak. Rows may omit the clone size; those that give it use once, few, many or a size class.

TRBJ2-5	TRBV29-1	NA	once	CSVVNRYQETQYF	TGCAGCGTAGTTAACAGATACCAAGAGACCCAGTACTTC
TRBJ1-4	TRBV13	NA	NA	CASSPGLVEEKLFF	TGTGCCAGCAGCCCTGGACTGGTGGAAGAAAAACTGTTTTTT
TRBJ2-1	TRBV6-6	TRBD1	medium-sized	CASSSGTGGYNEQFF	TGTGCCAGCAGTTCAGGGACAGGGGGCTACAATGAGCAGTTCTTC
TRBJ2-1	TRBV29-1	TRBD2	NA	CCVGLAGDGDEFF	TGCTGCGTGGGACTAGCGGGAGACGGGGATGAGTTCTTC
TRBJ2-1	TRBV28	NA	many	CASSFGSDEQFF	TGTGCCAGCAGCTTCGGCAGCGATGAGCAGTTCTTC
TRBJ1-5	TRBV29-1	TRBD1	NA	CRVGYRGNKKQHF	TGCAGAGTTGGATACAGGGGCAATAAGAAACAGCATTTT
TRBJ1-1	TRBV28	NA	many	CASETVPKGTEAFF	TGTGCCAGCGAAACAGTCCCTAAGGGCACTGAAGCTTTCTTT
TRBJ1-1	TRBV29-1	NA	NA	CSVSPTGSEAFF	TGCAGTGTTAGCCCCACTGGGTCTGAAGCTTTCTTT
TRBJ2-3	TRBV29-1	NA	NA	CGGQYTDTQYF	TGCGGGGGGCAGTACACAGATACGCAGTATTTT
TRBJ2-2	TRBV12-5	TRBD1	many	CASGTGQGETGELFF	TGTGCTAGTGGTACGGGACAGGGAGAGACCGGGGAGCTGTTTTTT
TRBJ1-2	TRBV13	NA	once	CASGLGQGPNYGYTF	TGTGCCAGCGGCTTAGGCCAAGGTCCTAACTATGGCTACACCTTC
TRBJ2-3	TRBV28	TRBD2	many	CASSTRGGGFDTQYF	TGTGCCAGCAGCACCCGCGGGGGGGGTTTTGATACGCAGTATTTT
TRBJ2-7	TRBV6-5	NA	NA	CTISYSRRETAKQYF	TGTACCATCAGTTACTCGAGGAGGGAGACAGCCAAGCAGTATTTC
TRBJ2-1	TRBV6-1	TRBD1	NA	CASSEPLETGVSEQLF	TGTGCTAGCAGTGAACCGCTCGAGACAGGGGTAAGTGAGCAGCTCTTC
TRBJ2-5	TRBV5-4	NA	many	CASSLAHGAEETQYF	TGTGCCAGCAGCTTGGCCCACGGGGCAGAAGAGACCCAGTACTTC
TRBJ2-7	TRBV20-1	TRBD2	once	CSARSAGGSYEQYF	TGCAGTGCTAGATCAGCGGGGGGATCCTACGAGCAATACTTC
TRBJ2-1	TRBV6-2/TRBV6-3	TRBD2	NA	CASILGTSGSTRNEQLF	TGTGCCAGCATCCTCGGGACTAGCGGGAGTACGAGAAATGAGCAGTTGTTC
TRBJ2-7	TRBV20-1	NA	NA	CSASGVSYEQYF	TGCAGTGCTAGCGGAGTCTCCTATGAGCAGTACTTC
TRBJ2-1	TRBV20-1	NA	NA	CSARVRVTGNEQFF	TGCAGTGCTAGAGTGCGAGTAACGGGCAATGAGCAGTTCTTC
TRBJ2-6	TRBV10-3	TRBD2	NA	CAISEHGTSGSVSGANVLTF	TGTGCCATCAGTGAACATGGGACTAGCGGGAGTGTCTCTGGGGCCAACGTCCTGACTTTT
TRBJ1-4	TRBV6-2/TRBV6-3	NA	NA	CVSRHEKLFF	TGTGTCAGCCGCCACGAAAAACTGTTTTTT
TRBJ2-7	TRBV11-2	TRBD1	NA	CANSIQRTGAYEQNF	TGTGCCAACAGCATACAGAGGACAGGGGCCTACGAGCAGAACTTC
TRBJ1-2	TRBV5-4	TRBD1	once	CASSLAVGQGMDNYGHTF	TGTGCCAGCAGCTTGGCCGTGGGACAGGGAATGGATAACTATGGCCATACCTTC
TRBJ2-3	TRBV29-1	NA	NA	CNVEARYGDKQYF	TGCAACGTTGAAGCCCGTTATGGGGATAAGCAGTATTTT
TRBJ2-3	TRBV20-1	TRBD2	NA	CSAHRASGRAADTQYF	TGCAGTGCCCACAGGGCTAGCGGGAGGGCCGCGGATACGCAATATTTT
TRBJ1-1	TRBV12-3/TRBV12-4	NA	NA	CASSFTIGPAFF	TGTGCCAGTAGTTTTACAATAGGGCCAGCTTTCTTT
TRBJ1-2	TRBV29-1	TRBD1	NA	CCVEFNTWTGSNYGYTF	TGCTGCGTTGAGTTTAACACCTGGACAGGATCTAACTATGGCTACACCTTC
TRBJ2-1	TRBV20-1	NA	NA	CSARGPNGILNEQFF	TGCAGTGCCAGAGGGCCTAACGGGATTTTGAACGAGCAGTTCTTC